These 26 T cell receptor beta chains originate from one sample sequenced in a study of blood T cell repertoires in COVID-19. TCRdb's copy holds only in-frame clones and misses some; the assay was immunoSEQ multiplex PCR. The profile shows about 120,000 clones, 87% of them singletons. Sequenced sample: peripheral blood. The receptors come from a woman aged 70-85 years with acute or convalescent COVID-19.

This rearrangement joins TRBV20-1 to TRBJ1-4; weak D call: TRBD1 (5 bases). From germline, CDR1 is DFQATT and CDR2 SNEGSKA (reference sequence). This CDR3 comprises 16 residues. Trimming shortened V by 3 bases and J by 7 bases, and 21 bases separated the two germline ends. In DNA form, the CDR3 reads TGCAGTGCTAGTCCATCAGGCGGGACCCTTCTTGAAAAACTGTTTTTT. It codes for CSASPSGGTLLEKLFF.

The chain links TRBV7-2 to TRBJ2-5, with a weak D call TRBD1 (6 bases). Trimming cost V 4 bases and J 0 bases, with 12 bases left between them. The CDR3 extends over 15 amino acids. Germline V gene data show CDR1 as SGHTA and CDR2 as FQGNSA. The CDR3 region has the DNA TGTGCCAGCAGCTCTTACAGGGCCTACCAAGAGACCCAGTACTTC. Residues: CASSSYRAYQETQYF. Full variable domain (remainder filled in from reference TRBV7-2 and TRBJ2-5): GAGVSQSPSNKVTEKGKDVELRCDPISGHTALYWYRQSLGQGLEFLIYFQGNSAPDKSGLPSDRFSAERTGGSVSTLTIQRTQQEDSAVYLCASSSYRAYQETQYFGPGTRLLVL.

The CDR3, as DNA: TGTGCCAGCAGCTACCGAGGCGGGGGCGTTAACTATGGCTACACCTTC. Protein product: CASSYRGGGVNYGYTF. This chain joins TRBV11-2 and TRBJ1-2, with D possibly matching TRBD1 (6 bases). The germline V gene has CDR1 SGHAT and CDR2 FQNNGV. Trimming left V 4 bases short and J 1 base short, with 16 bases between. The CDR3 spans 16 residues.

The CDR3 DNA sequence: TGTGCCTGGCGGAACTACAGGGGGCGCCAAGAGACCCAGTACTTC. This sequence encodes CAWRNYRGRQETQYF. The chain is built from TRBV30 and TRBJ2-5, with TRBD1 matching 9 bases. The CDR3 length is 15 residues. V was clipped by 5 bases and J by 1 base; unmatched bases: 8. CDR1 is GTSNPN and CDR2 is SVGIG in the germline V gene (reference sequence).

The chain carries TRBV6-5 and TRBJ1-2; D might be TRBD1 (6 bases). V shed 2 bases and J shed 8 bases, with 15 bases lying between them. CDR1 MNHEY and CDR2 SVGAGI come from the germline V gene. The CDR3 covers 14 residues. The chain's CDR3 is CASSYQGPRGGYTF. CDR3 in DNA: TGTGCCAGCAGTTACCAGGGGCCTAGGGGCGGCTACACCTTC.

V is TRBV5-4 and J is TRBJ2-3; TRBD2 matches at 10 bases. V was pared by 4 bases and J by 3 bases, with 5 bases of the junction left unmatched. CDR1 is SGHNT, CDR2 YYREEE, per germline (reference sequence). The CDR3 loop spans 15 amino acids. The CDR3: CASSPQAGGTDTQYF. CDR3 sequence (DNA): TGTGCCAGCAGCCCGCAAGCGGGAGGGACAGATACGCAGTATTTT.

The V gene is TRBV15, the J gene TRBJ1-1, with D maybe TRBD1 (6 bases). Trimming took 0 bases from V and 4 from J, leaving 18 bases between them. Germline V gene data show CDR1 as LNHNV and CDR2 as YYDKDF (reference sequence). CDR3 length: 17 amino acids. The CDR3 nucleotides read TGTGCCACCAGCAGAGATAGGGGTGTGAGGGGGGGCACTGAAGCTTTCTTT. This encodes CATSRDRGVRGGTEAFF. The full variable domain, its missing parts supplied by reference TRBV15 and TRBJ1-1, is DAMVIQNPRYQVTQFGKPVTLSCSQTLNHNVMYWYQQKSSQAPKLLFHYYDKDFNNEADTPDNFQSRRPNTSFCFLDIRSPGLGDTAMYLCATSRDRGVRGGTEAFFGQGTRLTVV.

The J gene is TRBJ1-6, the V gene TRBV6-6; D remains unclear. This CDR3 contains 12 residues. CDR1 is MNHNY, CDR2 SVGAGI, per germline (reference sequence). Trimming shortened V by 9 bases and J by 9 bases, and 12 bases separated the two germline ends. The CDR3 protein is CASARESSPLHF. The CDR3 nucleotides read TGTGCCAGTGCTCGGGAGAGTTCACCCCTCCACTTT.

The chain carries TRBV6-1 and TRBJ1-5; no clear D. Trimming stripped 2 bases from V and 5 bases from J, with 10 bases between. This CDR3 is built from 14 residues. The germline V gene encodes CDR1 MNHNS and CDR2 SASEGT. The CDR3 protein is CASSERSRDQPQHF. DNA of the CDR3: TGTGCCAGCAGTGAAAGGTCGAGGGATCAGCCCCAGCATTTT.

Only one count was recorded for this clone. The J gene is TRBJ1-3, the V gene TRBV5-1, with a possible D match to TRBD1 (6 bases). The CDR3 totals 16 residues. V was shortened by 4 bases and J by 2 bases, with 16 bases between the two germline ends. Germline V gene lookup returns CDR1 SGHRS and CDR2 YFSETQ. Here the CDR3 reads CASSPMGRGAGNTIYF. In nucleotides, the CDR3 is TGCGCCAGCAGCCCCATGGGCAGGGGAGCTGGAAACACCATATATTTT.

The chain is built from TRBV7-2 and TRBJ2-7; 8 nucleotides align to TRBD1. After removal of 6 bases from V and 7 bases from J, the junction contained 8 bases not matched to a gene. This CDR3 comprises 13 residues. Looked up from germline, CDR1 is SGHTA and CDR2 is FQGNSA. For the CDR3, the DNA is TGTGCCAGCAGAGACAGGGGCCTCCGGGAGCAGTACTTC. Its protein product is CASRDRGLREQYF.

This rearrangement joins TRBV11-2 to TRBJ2-3; TRBD2 aligns across 15 bases. V gave up 4 bases and J gave up 0 bases; unmatched junction bases: 5. This CDR3 comprises 18 residues. Looked up from germline, CDR1 is SGHAT and CDR2 is FQNNGV. The CDR3 bases are TGTGCCAGCAGCTCGGGACTAGCGGGGGGAATGAGCACAGATACGCAGTATTTT. Translating it yields CASSSGLAGGMSTDTQYF.

The V gene is TRBV2, the J gene TRBJ1-6, with 11 bases lining up with TRBD1. There are 16 residues in the CDR3. Looked up from germline, CDR1 is SNHLY and CDR2 is FYNNEI. The trim removed 6 bases at V and 7 bases at J, leaving 8 bases unmatched. In DNA, the CDR3 is TGTGCCAGCAGGCCCGGGACAGGGGGAAGAAATTCACCCCTCCACTTT. Translation: CASRPGTGGRNSPLHF.

This chain joins TRBV4-1 and TRBJ1-1; D remains unclear. The CDR3 covers 16 residues. The germline V gene encodes CDR1 MGHRA and CDR2 YSYEKL. Trimming removed 0 bases at V and 1 base at J, with 12 bases between. This chain's CDR3 is CASSQDPRQPNTEAFF. The DNA for the CDR3 is TGCGCCAGCAGCCAAGATCCGAGACAACCGAACACTGAAGCTTTCTTT.

V and J are TRBV19 and TRBJ2-3, with 11 bases identical to TRBD2. The V gene end was trimmed by 4 bases and the J gene end by 2 bases; junction bases not matched to a gene: 2. This CDR3 comprises 15 residues. Per germline, CDR1 LNHDA and CDR2 SQIVND (reference sequence). CDR3 bases: TGTGCCAGTAGTACGACTAGCGGGAACACAGATACGCAGTATTTT. Its protein product is CASSTTSGNTDTQYF. The full variable domain, in which reference TRBV19 and TRBJ2-3 provide the parts outside the CDR3, is DGGITQSPKYLFRKEGQNVTLSCEQNLNHDAMYWYRQDPGQGLRLIYYSQIVNDFQKGDIAEGYSVSREKKESFPLTVTSAQKNPTAFYLCASSTTSGNTDTQYFGPGTRLTVL.

This rearrangement joins TRBV6-1 to TRBJ1-4, with D possibly TRBD1 on 5 matching bases. Trimming took off 3 bases at V and 4 bases at J, with 9 bases between the two ends. The CDR3 contains 14 residues. Germline V gene lookup returns CDR1 MNHNS and CDR2 SASEGT. CDR3 nucleotide sequence: TGTGCCAGCAGTGACAACGGGGGTAATGAAAAACTGTTTTTT. Residues: CASSDNGGNEKLFF.

The chain uses TRBV4-1 and TRBJ2-7, with D hard to call. Per the germline V gene, CDR1 is MGHRA and CDR2 is YSYEKL. CDR3 length equals 15 residues. The V end lost 1 base, the J end lost 0 bases, and 10 bases lay between the germline ends. The CDR3 sequence is CASSQVYSSSYEQYF. The DNA of the CDR3 is TGCGCCAGCAGCCAAGTATACTCAAGCTCCTACGAGCAGTACTTC.

This chain uses TRBV5-4 with TRBJ1-6, with D possibly TRBD1 on 6 matching bases. The germline V gene has CDR1 SGHNT and CDR2 YYREEE (reference sequence). Trimming removed 4 bases at V and 3 bases at J, with 11 bases between. CDR3 length equals 15 residues. CDR3 in amino acids: CASSNGQLYNSPLHF. The DNA for the CDR3 is TGTGCCAGCAGCAACGGACAGCTCTATAATTCACCCCTCCACTTT.

The chain carries TRBV5-1 and TRBJ2-1; D might be TRBD2 (6 bases). The CDR3 is made up of 15 amino acids. Trimming removed 0 bases from V and 0 bases from J, with 7 bases in between. CDR1 is SGHRS and CDR2 is YFSETQ in the germline V gene. The CDR3 protein is CASSLVGGSYNEQFF. The DNA for the CDR3 is TGCGCCAGCAGCTTGGTCGGGGGCTCCTACAATGAGCAGTTCTTC.

The chain has TRBV14 and TRBJ1-3; D is perhaps TRBD1 (6 bases). The CDR3 loop spans 20 amino acids. The germline V and J ends were trimmed by 2 bases and 0 bases, with 23 bases remaining between them. The germline CDR1 and CDR2 sequences are SGHDN and FVKESK. The CDR3 region is CASSQSPGALSPPSGNTIYF. DNA for the CDR3: TGTGCCAGCAGCCAAAGCCCAGGGGCTCTTTCTCCTCCCTCTGGAAACACCATATATTTT.

This chain connects TRBV6-5 to TRBJ2-2; tentatively, D is TRBD1 (8 bases). Trimming took off 4 bases at V and 7 bases at J, with 19 bases between the two ends. The CDR3 is 16 amino acids. Germline V gene data show CDR1 as MNHEY and CDR2 as SVGAGI. CDR3 in DNA: TGTGCCAGCAGTTCCCCCCGACAGGGGAGGGGCGGGGAGCTGTTTTTT. Encoded protein: CASSSPRQGRGGELFF.

The gene calls are TRBV3-1 (or the pseudogene TRBV3-2) and TRBJ2-1; D gene uncertain. Germline CDR1 reads LGHDT; CDR2 reads YNNKEL (reference sequence). This CDR3 comprises 13 residues. V lost 0 bases, J lost 12 bases, and 12 bases lay in between. CDR3 region: CASSQDATTAQFF. The CDR3 nucleotides read TGTGCCAGCAGCCAAGATGCTACTACTGCGCAGTTCTTC.

This clone was seen a single time. This rearrangement joins TRBV7-9 to TRBJ2-2; 9 nucleotides agree with TRBD1. The CDR3 spans 16 residues. The V gene's germline CDR1 is SEHNR and CDR2 FQNEAQ (reference sequence). J gave up 5 bases and V 5 bases, and 9 bases lay outside the gene matches. The CDR3 protein is CASSTLQGAGTGELFF. Written as DNA, the CDR3 is TGTGCCAGCAGCACCTTACAGGGGGCAGGGACCGGGGAGCTGTTTTTT. The complete variable domain, with remaining parts taken from reference TRBV7-9 and TRBJ2-2, reads DTGVSQNPRHKITKRGQNVTFRCDPISEHNRLYWYRQTLGQGPEFLTYFQNEAQLEKSRLLSDRFSAERPKGSFSTLEIQRTEQGDSAMYLCASSTLQGAGTGELFFGEGSRLTVL.

This clone was counted a few times. The V and J genes are TRBV20-1 and TRBJ1-5; no definite D call. Germline CDR1 DFQATT, CDR2 SNEGSKA (reference sequence). Between the trimmed V and J ends, which lost 6 bases and 6 bases, there was a span of 6 bases. This CDR3 is 10 amino acids long. The CDR3 region is CSAAGQPQHF. CDR3 in DNA: TGCAGTGCAGCTGGTCAGCCCCAGCATTTT.

The chain recombines TRBV3-1 (or the pseudogene TRBV3-2) with TRBJ2-3, with D possibly matching TRBD2 (6 bases). The CDR3 sequence is 16 residues long. CDR1 and CDR2 (germline): LGHDT, YNNKEL (reference sequence). Trimming shortened V by 0 bases and J by 4 bases, and 14 bases separated the two germline ends. This CDR3 is CASSQDLSGGSDTQYF. As DNA, the CDR3 is TGTGCCAGCAGCCAAGATCTTTCCGGGGGATCAGATACGCAGTATTTT.

This chain connects TRBV6-6 to TRBJ2-1; the match to TRBD2 covers 9 bases. The CDR3 has 15 residues. Trimming removed 4 bases from V and 6 bases from J; junction bases left unmatched: 7. Germline loops: CDR1 MNHNY, CDR2 SVGAGI (reference sequence). This chain's CDR3 is CASSSGASGVNEQFF. CDR3 DNA: TGTGCCAGCAGTTCAGGGGCTAGCGGGGTCAATGAGCAGTTCTTC.